The clone carrying this TCR beta chain turned up a few times. Its antigen remains unidentified. The germline V and J ends were trimmed by 6 bases and 6 bases, with 14 bases remaining between them. This CDR3 region has 13 residues. Universal primer sites and UMIs were introduced during 5'RACE template-switching synthesis of TCR cDNA. TCRdb re-called the 5' RACE reads through MiXCR, storing one row per CDR3 protein. This sample has fewer than 450,000 distinct CDR3 sequences; under 5% occur once, and the top ten carry approximately 24%. The entry originates in a study of T cells after yellow fever vaccination. The overall study: Fractions of low cell number were prepared using SMART-Seq v4 Ultra Low Input. Study findings and constraints: In post-booster samples, most primary-vaccination clones reappeared (roughly 96% CD4, approximately 91% CD8). Some clonotypes, a small share, were shared between CD4 and CD8 compartments.

The V gene is TRBV12-3 or TRBV12-4, the J gene TRBJ1-1; D is unclear. Sequenced material: PBMCs, taken 5 days after the yellow fever booster vaccination. The origin of this receptor is a man aged 18 to 29 who received the YFV17D yellow fever vaccine. CDR3 protein: CASSVNQASEAFF. In DNA form, the CDR3 reads TGTGCCAGCAGCGTGAACCAGGCCTCTGAAGCTTTCTTT.